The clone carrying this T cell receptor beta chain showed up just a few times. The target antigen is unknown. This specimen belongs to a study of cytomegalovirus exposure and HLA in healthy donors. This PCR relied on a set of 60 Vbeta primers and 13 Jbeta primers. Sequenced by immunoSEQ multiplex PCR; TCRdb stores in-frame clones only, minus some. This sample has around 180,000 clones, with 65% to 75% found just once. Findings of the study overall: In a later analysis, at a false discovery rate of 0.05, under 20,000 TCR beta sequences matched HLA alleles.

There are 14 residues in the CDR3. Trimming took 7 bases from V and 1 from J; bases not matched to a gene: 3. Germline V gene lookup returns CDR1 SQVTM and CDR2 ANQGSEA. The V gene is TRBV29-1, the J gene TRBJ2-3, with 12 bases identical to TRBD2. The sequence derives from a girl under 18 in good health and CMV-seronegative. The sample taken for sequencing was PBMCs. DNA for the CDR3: TGCAGCGGTAGGACTAGCGGGGGCACAGATACGCAGTATTTT. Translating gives CSGRTSGGTDTQYF.